The rows below give T cell receptor beta chains drawn from one sample of a study of early T cells in non-severe SARS-CoV-2 infection. TCRdb redid the calling of the 5' RACE reads with MiXCR, one entry per CDR3 protein. The table shows about 59,000 distinct CDR3 sequences, with about 10% occurring only once. Sequencing was carried out using whole blood. These receptor sequences come from an adult who was a healthcare worker with PCR-confirmed SARS-CoV-2 infection or an uninfected control (not recorded which). The CDR3 runs from the conserved cysteine through the conserved F or W. D genes are given only for firm matches. The size of a clone is reported for some rows only, either as once, few or many, or as a class for expanded clones.

>TRBD1|many|TRBJ2-7|TRBV20-1
CSARINVRTGGHEQYF
TGCAGTGCTAGAATCAACGTTCGGACAGGGGGCCACGAGCAGTACTTC
>-|many|TRBJ2-1|TRBV28
CASSLATGLYNEQFF
TGTGCCAGCAGTTTAGCGACAGGACTATACAATGAGCAGTTCTTC
>-|-|TRBJ1-1|TRBV18
CASSSTEMNTEAFF
TGTGCCAGCTCATCGACAGAGATGAACACTGAAGCTTTCTTT
>-|many|TRBJ1-3|TRBV7-9
CASSLRRNTIYF
TGTGCCAGCAGCCTCCGGAGAAACACCATATATTTT
>-|-|TRBJ2-3|TRBV6-2/TRBV6-3
CASSYGGLSTDTQYF
TGTGCCAGCTCCTACGGGGGGCTTAGCACAGATACGCAGTATTTT
>-|-|TRBJ2-7|TRBV29-1
CSVVMGTPYEQYF
TGCAGCGTTGTAATGGGCACCCCCTACGAGCAGTACTTC
>TRBD1|many|TRBJ1-1|TRBV4-3
CASSYRGRSTEAFF
TGCGCCAGCAGCTACAGGGGCAGGAGCACTGAAGCTTTCTTT
>-|many|TRBJ2-1|TRBV10-1
CASSDYGDEQFF
TGCGCCAGCAGTGATTATGGCGATGAGCAGTTCTTC
>-|many|TRBJ2-1|TRBV12-3/TRBV12-4
CASRQTRTLSYNEQFF
TGTGCCAGCAGACAGACCAGGACCCTCTCCTACAATGAGCAGTTCTTC
>-|many|TRBJ2-1|TRBV9
CASSVGDEQFF
TGTGCCAGCAGCGTTGGAGATGAGCAGTTCTTC
>-|-|TRBJ1-3|TRBV7-2
CASSFTGPLGPPSGNTIYF
TGTGCCAGCAGCTTTACCGGGCCCTTGGGGCCCCCCTCTGGAAACACCATATATTTT
>TRBD1|-|TRBJ1-2|TRBV5-1
CASSLEGQGLYGYTF
TGCGCCAGCAGCTTGGAGGGACAGGGCCTCTATGGCTACACCTTC
>-|-|TRBJ1-1|TRBV7-2
CASSLVYLTEAFF
TGTGCCAGCAGCTTAGTATATTTAACTGAAGCTTTCTTT
>-|many|TRBJ1-1|TRBV3-1
CASSQNLGSRTTEAFF
TGTGCCAGCAGCCAAAATCTCGGTAGCCGGACCACTGAAGCTTTCTTT
>TRBD1|-|TRBJ1-4|TRBV29-1
CSVEVRTGGDFEKLFF
TGCAGCGTTGAAGTGAGGACAGGGGGCGATTTCGAAAAACTGTTTTTT
>-|once|TRBJ2-7|TRBV7-2
CASSHKWTGPYEQYF
TGTGCCAGCAGCCATAAATGGACGGGCCCCTACGAGCAGTACTTC
>-|few|TRBJ2-7|TRBV3-1
CASSHTTLLPSYEQYF
TGTGCCAGCAGCCACACCACCCTGCTCCCTTCCTACGAGCAGTACTTC